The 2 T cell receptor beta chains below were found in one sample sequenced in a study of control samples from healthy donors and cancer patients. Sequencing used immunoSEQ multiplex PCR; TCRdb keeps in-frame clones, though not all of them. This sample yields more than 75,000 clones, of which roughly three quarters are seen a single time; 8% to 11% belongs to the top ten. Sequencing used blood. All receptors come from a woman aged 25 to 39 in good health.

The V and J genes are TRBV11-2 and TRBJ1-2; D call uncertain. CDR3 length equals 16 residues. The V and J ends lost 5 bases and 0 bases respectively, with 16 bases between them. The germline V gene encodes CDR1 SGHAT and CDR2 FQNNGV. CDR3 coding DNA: TGTGCCAGCAGCCAGCCCCGCATGGAAGCTAACTATGGCTACACCTTC. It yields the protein CASSQPRMEANYGYTF.

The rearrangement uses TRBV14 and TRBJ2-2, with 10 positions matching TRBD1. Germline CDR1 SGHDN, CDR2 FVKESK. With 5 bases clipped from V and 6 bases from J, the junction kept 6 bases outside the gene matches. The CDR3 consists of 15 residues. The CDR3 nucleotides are TGTGCCAGCAGCGAGGGACAGGGGATGCCCGGGGAGCTGTTTTTT. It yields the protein CASSEGQGMPGELFF.